Following are 12 T cell receptor beta chains from one sample sequenced in a study of cytomegalovirus exposure and HLA in healthy donors. Primers for the PCR totalled 60 Vbeta and 13 Jbeta. The protocol was immunoSEQ multiplex PCR, while the TCRdb copy is restricted to in-frame clones and leaves out a portion. Here the sample spans about 120,000 clones, around 72% being singletons. The sequencing sample was made of PBMCs. These receptors were obtained from a man aged 25 to 45 in good health and CMV-seronegative.

The chain carries TRBV30 and TRBJ2-3; a possible D gene is TRBD1 (5 bases). The ends were cut back, 5 bases at V and 5 bases at J, with 20 bases in the middle. The CDR3 has 15 amino acids. In germline, CDR1 is GTSNPN, CDR2 SVGIG (reference sequence). CDR3 in amino acids: CAWAFLTQGRDTQYF. For the CDR3, the DNA is TGTGCCTGGGCATTTTTGACTCAGGGAAGAGATACGCAGTATTTT.

The count of this clone is one. The V gene is TRBV7-9, the J gene TRBJ1-2, with D perhaps TRBD1 (6 bases). The ends were cut back, 1 base at V and 5 bases at J, with 11 bases in the middle. CDR1 is SEHNR and CDR2 is FQNEAQ in the germline V gene (reference sequence). The CDR3 extends over 14 amino acids. The DNA of the CDR3 is TGTGCCAGCAGCTTAGAGGCAGGGGCGTATGGCTACACCTTC. Encoded protein: CASSLEAGAYGYTF.

The chain uses TRBV4-1 and TRBJ1-5; D is perhaps TRBD1 (6 bases). In germline, CDR1 is MGHRA, CDR2 YSYEKL. The CDR3 length is 17 residues. Trimming shortened V by 0 bases and J by 1 base, and 13 bases separated the two germline ends. CDR3 DNA sequence: TGCGCCAGCAGCCAAGATAGGGGGGGGAGCAGCAATCAGCCCCAGCATTTT. This encodes CASSQDRGGSSNQPQHF.

The gene calls are TRBV7-8 and TRBJ1-1; tentative D call: TRBD1 (6 bases). The V and J ends lost 2 bases and 6 bases respectively, with 16 bases between them. The CDR3 is 15 residues long. The germline CDR1 and CDR2 sequences are SGHVS and FQNEAQ. The CDR3 DNA reads as TGTGCCAGCAGCTTATTCAGGACAGCGCTAGCTGAAGCTTTCTTT. It codes for CASSLFRTALAEAFF.

With regard to this clone: A read error may account for a junction end that differs from germline. The V gene is TRBV29-1, the J gene TRBJ1-2; the D gene is possibly TRBD1 (6 bases). Germline V gene data show CDR1 as SQVTM and CDR2 as ANQGSEA. This CDR3 region has 12 residues. CDR3 amino acids: CSVEDRRFYYTF. In nucleotides, the CDR3 is TGCAGCGTGGAAGACAGGAGGTTTTACTACACCTTC.

The J gene is TRBJ2-6, the V gene TRBV7-9, with 9 bases aligning to TRBD1. Germline V gene sequence: CDR1 SEHNR, CDR2 FQNEAQ (reference sequence). The length of the CDR3 is 13 residues. Trimming at V came to 4 bases and at J to 16 bases, leaving 8 bases not matched to a gene. This CDR3 is CASSSRDRVHLTF. The CDR3 DNA follows: TGTGCCAGCAGCTCCCGGGACAGGGTTCATCTGACTTTC. Looking up the rest from reference TRBV7-9 and TRBJ2-6 gives the full variable domain: DTGVSQNPRHKITKRGQNVTFRCDPISEHNRLYWYRQTLGQGPEFLTYFQNEAQLEKSRLLSDRFSAERPKGSFSTLEIQRTEQGDSAMYLCASSSRDRVHLTFGAGSRLTVL.

The chain joins TRBV27 to TRBJ2-3, with D possibly TRBD2 on 6 matching bases. Germline CDR1 MNHEY, CDR2 SMNVEV (reference sequence). The CDR3 length is 16 residues. Trimming took off 1 base at V and 4 bases at J, with 15 bases between the two ends. CDR3 DNA sequence: TGTGCCAGCAGTTTATTGCGCGGGGTGGGTGCAGATACGCAGTATTTT. This sequence encodes CASSLLRGVGADTQYF.

This clone was seen only once. V usage is TRBV11-3 and J usage is TRBJ2-1, with D perhaps matching TRBD1 (6 bases). Germline lookup yields CDR1 SGHNT and CDR2 YENEEA. The CDR3 length is 13 residues. The V and J ends lost 3 bases and 7 bases respectively, with 10 bases between them. CDR3 sequence reads: CASSFWQGNEQFF. The DNA of the CDR3 is TGTGCCAGCAGCTTTTGGCAGGGGAATGAGCAGTTCTTC.

This clone was seen once. The chain uses TRBV29-1 and TRBJ2-3; 7 bases fit TRBD1. J was trimmed by 2 bases and V by 8 bases; bases with no gene match: 7. The CDR3 is 13 residues long. Germline V gene lookup returns CDR1 SQVTM and CDR2 ANQGSEA. The CDR3 DNA follows: TGCAGCCCTTGGGACAGCAACACAGATACGCAGTATTTT. Amino acid sequence: CSPWDSNTDTQYF.

As concerns this clone: The junction shows a germline mismatch at one end, possibly a read error. J is TRBJ2-6 and V is TRBV7-3; D gene unclear. The CDR3 has 14 amino acids. CDR1 and CDR2 (germline): SGHTA, FQGTGA. This chain's CDR3 is CSSSRESGANVLTF. The CDR3 DNA sequence: TGTTCCAGCAGCCGAGAATCTGGGGCCAACGTCCTGACTTTC.

The chain couples TRBV9 to TRBJ2-3; 7 nucleotides line up with TRBD1. Germline V CDR1 and CDR2: SGDLS, YYNGEE. The V gene end was trimmed by 2 bases and the J gene end by 0 bases; junction bases not matched to a gene: 3. The CDR3 is 15 residues long. CDR3 nucleotides: TGTGCCAGCAGCGTCGGGACAGCTAGCACAGATACGCAGTATTTT. Encoded protein: CASSVGTASTDTQYF. Variable domain in full (rest from reference TRBV9 and TRBJ2-3): DSGVTQTPKHLITATGQRVTLRCSPRSGDLSVYWYQQSLDQGLQFLIQYYNGEERAKGNILERFSAQQFPDLHSELNLSSLELGDSALYFCASSVGTASTDTQYFGPGTRLTVL.

On this clone itself: One end of the junction fails to match germline, which may point to a read error. The V gene is TRBV27, the J gene TRBJ1-2; the D gene is possibly TRBD1 (6 bases). The CDR3 sequence is 14 residues long. The germline gives CDR1 MNHEY, CDR2 SMNVEV (reference sequence). CDR3 coding DNA: TGTGCCAGCAGTTTCACAGGGACTAATTATGGCTACACCTTC. As protein: CASSFTGTNYGYTF.